What follows are 15 T cell receptor beta chains derived from one specimen sequenced in a study of T cell responses to AZD1222 COVID-19 vaccine. Generated by immunoSEQ multiplex PCR, the TCRdb table keeps only in-frame clones and is missing some. This repertoire shows about 180,000 clones, 88% found once; its top ten account for roughly 7.7%. Specimen: peripheral blood, collected on day 0 of AZD1222 vaccination. The receptors come from an adult in good health.

The rearrangement uses TRBV9 and TRBJ2-7, with 9 bases aligning to TRBD2. The CDR3 is 16 amino acids. The junction had 10 bases not matched to a gene; V was cut back by 3 bases and J by 3 bases. Germline V gene sequence: CDR1 SGDLS, CDR2 YYNGEE. CDR3 sequence: CASSEGIAGVDYEQYF. CDR3 nucleotides: TGTGCCAGCAGCGAGGGGATAGCGGGGGTTGACTACGAGCAGTACTTC.

The V gene is TRBV24-1, the J gene TRBJ2-2; TRBD1 aligns across 9 bases. This CDR3 is built from 16 residues. J gave up 6 bases and V 4 bases, and 8 bases lay outside the gene matches. Germline values: CDR1 KGHDR, CDR2 SFDVKD. CDR3 amino acids: CATSDPGTGLAGELFF. The DNA of the CDR3 is TGTGCCACCAGTGACCCCGGGACAGGGCTAGCCGGGGAGCTGTTTTTT.

V gene TRBV5-1 combines with J gene TRBJ2-3, with 11 bases identical to TRBD2. CDR3 size: 18 residues. Germline V gives CDR1 SGHRS, CDR2 YFSETQ. J was trimmed by 5 bases and V by 0 bases; bases with no gene match: 11. The CDR3 here is CASSLGSGGALVGDTQYF. DNA of the CDR3: TGCGCCAGCAGCTTGGGTAGCGGGGGGGCCTTAGTAGGAGATACGCAGTATTTT.

The gene calls are TRBV4-2 and TRBJ2-7; 7 nucleotides line up with TRBD1. This CDR3 comprises 14 residues. The ends lost 4 bases at V and 3 bases at J; junction bases unmatched: 6. Germline V gene lookup returns CDR1 LGHNA and CDR2 YNFKEQ. This CDR3 is CASSRGDRDYEQYF. DNA for the CDR3: TGTGCCAGCAGCCGCGGAGACAGGGACTACGAGCAGTACTTC.

The chain recombines TRBV27 with TRBJ2-5; D possibly corresponds to TRBD1 (6 bases). The length of the CDR3 is 15 residues. Germline V gene lookup returns CDR1 MNHEY and CDR2 SMNVEV (reference sequence). V lost 2 bases, J lost 5 bases, and 15 bases lay in between. The CDR3 coding sequence is TGTGCCAGCAGTTTAACGTTGAGGGGGTTGGAGACCCAGTACTTC. Amino acid sequence: CASSLTLRGLETQYF.

The V gene is TRBV27, the J gene TRBJ2-2, with 8 nucleotides matching TRBD1. V lost 8 bases and J lost 2; bases outside the gene matches: 7. CDR1 and CDR2 (germline): MNHEY, SMNVEV (reference sequence). The CDR3 is 15 residues long. CDR3 coding DNA: TGTGCCAGCGCCAGAGCAGGGGGCAACACCGGGGAGCTGTTTTTT. Amino acid sequence: CASARAGGNTGELFF.

The V call is TRBV24-1, the J call TRBJ2-6; D is possibly TRBD2 (6 bases). Germline loops: CDR1 KGHDR, CDR2 SFDVKD. The CDR3 extends over 15 amino acids. V was trimmed by 6 bases and J by 0 bases, leaving 8 bases between them. The CDR3 DNA follows: TGTGCCACCAGTCCCGGGAGCTCTGGGGCCAACGTCCTGACTTTC. It yields the protein CATSPGSSGANVLTF.

The chain is built from TRBV6-5 and TRBJ2-1; 10 nucleotides align to TRBD2. This CDR3 spans 12 amino acids. Germline V gives CDR1 MNHEY, CDR2 SVGAGI. V was pared by 5 bases and J by 12 bases, with 4 bases of the junction left unmatched. The CDR3 sequence: CASSTSGELQFF. The CDR3 DNA reads TGTGCCAGCAGTACTAGCGGGGAACTGCAGTTCTTC.

The chain joins TRBV6-4 to TRBJ1-5; D is unclear. This CDR3 region has 12 residues. The V gene lost 10 bases and the J gene lost 7 bases, with 14 bases spanning the gap. Germline values: CDR1 MRHNA, CDR2 SNTAGT. The chain's CDR3 is CAIRSEVQPQHF. For the CDR3, the DNA is TGTGCCATTCGAAGTGAGGTGCAGCCCCAGCATTTT.

The J gene is TRBJ2-5, the V gene TRBV4-2, with a possible D match to TRBD2 (6 bases). Germline V lookup: CDR1 LGHNA, CDR2 YNFKEQ. V lost 0 bases and J lost 5, with 10 bases in between. The CDR3 is 14 amino acids. CDR3 bases: TGTGCCAGCAGCCAAGATCGGGGGAGGGAGACCCAGTACTTC. It specifies CASSQDRGRETQYF.

J is TRBJ1-3 and V is TRBV18, with D possibly being TRBD1 (6 bases). The CDR3 runs 17 residues. Germline V lookup: CDR1 KGHSH, CDR2 LQKENI. Deletions cut 6 bases from V and 0 bases from J, with 18 bases between. CDR3 amino acids: CASSKRTGAHSGNTIYF. The CDR3 DNA follows: TGTGCCAGCTCTAAGAGGACGGGGGCCCACTCTGGAAACACCATATATTTT.

The V and J genes are TRBV4-1 and TRBJ2-2; D gene ambiguous. V was pared by 1 base and J by 6 bases, with 6 bases between. Germline V CDR1 and CDR2: MGHRA, YSYEKL. The CDR3 spans 13 residues. The DNA of the CDR3 is TGCGCCAGCAGCCAAGTTAGGCCCGGGGAGCTGTTTTTT. Encoded protein: CASSQVRPGELFF.

The chain has TRBV9 and TRBJ2-7, with 9 bases fitting TRBD1. Germline V CDR1 and CDR2: SGDLS, YYNGEE. The V and J ends lost 3 bases and 4 bases, in that order; junction bases with no gene match: 2. The CDR3 totals 13 residues. DNA of the CDR3: TGTGCCAGCAGCGGGGGGACAGGGTACGAGCAGTACTTC. Encoded protein: CASSGGTGYEQYF. Variable domain in full (rest from reference TRBV9 and TRBJ2-7): DSGVTQTPKHLITATGQRVTLRCSPRSGDLSVYWYQQSLDQGLQFLIQYYNGEERAKGNILERFSAQQFPDLHSELNLSSLELGDSALYFCASSGGTGYEQYFGPGTRLTVT.

The V and J genes are TRBV5-1 and TRBJ1-1, with 7 bases identical to TRBD1. The germline gives CDR1 SGHRS, CDR2 YFSETQ. V was pared by 5 bases and J by 1 base, with 14 bases of the junction left unmatched. CDR3 length: 17 amino acids. Here the CDR3 DNA reads TGCGCCAGCAGTCCAAGGGGGTACAGGGGACCGAACACTGAAGCTTTCTTT. Amino acids: CASSPRGYRGPNTEAFF.

The chain is built from TRBV5-1 and TRBJ1-1, with TRBD1 as a possible D gene (5 bases). V was cut by 4 bases and J by 1 base, with 17 bases left in between. The germline gives CDR1 SGHRS, CDR2 YFSETQ. The CDR3 totals 16 residues. The CDR3, as DNA: TGCGCCAGCAGCCACCCCGGAGCCGGGACGAACACTGAAGCTTTCTTT. This sequence encodes CASSHPGAGTNTEAFF.